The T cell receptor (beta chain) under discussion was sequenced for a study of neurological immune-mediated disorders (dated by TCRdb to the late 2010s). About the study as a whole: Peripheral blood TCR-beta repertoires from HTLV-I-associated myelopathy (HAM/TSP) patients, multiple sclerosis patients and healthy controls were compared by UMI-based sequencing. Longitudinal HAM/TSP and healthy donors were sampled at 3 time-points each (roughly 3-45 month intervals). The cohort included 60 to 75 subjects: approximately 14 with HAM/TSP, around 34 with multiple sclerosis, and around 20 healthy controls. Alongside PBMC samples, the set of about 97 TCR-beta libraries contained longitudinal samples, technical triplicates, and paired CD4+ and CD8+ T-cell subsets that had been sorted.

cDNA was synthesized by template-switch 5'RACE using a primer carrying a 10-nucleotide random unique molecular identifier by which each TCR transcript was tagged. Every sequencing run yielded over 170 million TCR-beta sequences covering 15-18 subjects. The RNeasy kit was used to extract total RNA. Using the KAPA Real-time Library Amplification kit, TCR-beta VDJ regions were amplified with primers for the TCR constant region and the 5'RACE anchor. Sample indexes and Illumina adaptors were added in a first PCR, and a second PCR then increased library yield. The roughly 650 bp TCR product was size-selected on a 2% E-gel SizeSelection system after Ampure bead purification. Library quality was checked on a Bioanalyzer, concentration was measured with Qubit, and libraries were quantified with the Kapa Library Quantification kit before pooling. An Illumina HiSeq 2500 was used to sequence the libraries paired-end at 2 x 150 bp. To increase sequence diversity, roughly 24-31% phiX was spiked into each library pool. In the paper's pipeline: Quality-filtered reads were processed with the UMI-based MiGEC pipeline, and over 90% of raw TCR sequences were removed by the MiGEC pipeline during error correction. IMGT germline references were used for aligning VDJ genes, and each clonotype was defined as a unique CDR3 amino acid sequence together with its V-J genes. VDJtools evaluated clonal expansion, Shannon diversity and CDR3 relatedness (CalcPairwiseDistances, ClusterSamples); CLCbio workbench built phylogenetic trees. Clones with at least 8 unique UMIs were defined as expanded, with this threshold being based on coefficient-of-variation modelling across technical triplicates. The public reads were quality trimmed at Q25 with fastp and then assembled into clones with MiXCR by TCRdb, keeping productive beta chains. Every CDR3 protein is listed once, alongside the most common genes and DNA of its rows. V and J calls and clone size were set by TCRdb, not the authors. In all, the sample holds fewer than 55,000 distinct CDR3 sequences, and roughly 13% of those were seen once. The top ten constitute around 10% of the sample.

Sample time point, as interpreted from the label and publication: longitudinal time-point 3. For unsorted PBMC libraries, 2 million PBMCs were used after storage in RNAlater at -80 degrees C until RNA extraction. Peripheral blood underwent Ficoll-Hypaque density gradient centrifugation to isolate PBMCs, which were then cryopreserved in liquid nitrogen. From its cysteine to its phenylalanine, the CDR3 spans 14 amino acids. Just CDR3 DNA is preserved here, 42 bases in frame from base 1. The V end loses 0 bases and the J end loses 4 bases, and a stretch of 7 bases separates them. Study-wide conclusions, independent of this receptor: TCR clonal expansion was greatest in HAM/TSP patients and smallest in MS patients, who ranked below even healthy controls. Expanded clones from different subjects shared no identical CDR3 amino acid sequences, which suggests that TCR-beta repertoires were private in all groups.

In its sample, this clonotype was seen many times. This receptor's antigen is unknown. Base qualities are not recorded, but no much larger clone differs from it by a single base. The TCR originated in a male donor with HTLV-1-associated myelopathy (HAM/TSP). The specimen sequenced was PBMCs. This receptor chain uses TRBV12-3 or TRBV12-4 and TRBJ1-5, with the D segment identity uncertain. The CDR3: CASSLAARNQPQHF. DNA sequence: TGTGCCAGCAGTTTAGCGGCCAGGAATCAGCCCCAGCATTTT.